This T cell receptor (beta chain) was identified during a study of T-cell reconstitution after alpha-beta-depleted transplantation in children. Study-level findings and limits: A year had passed since transplant, and T-cell counts and diversity by then came mostly from newly produced T cells.

Preparing the TCRbeta library involved the use of unique molecular identifiers. TCRdb passed the PCR reads through MiXCR, listing each CDR3 protein once. This table has fewer than 700,000 distinct CDR3 sequences, about an eighth appearing once. This clonotype occurred a few times. What it recognizes is unknown. CDR3 length: 14 amino acids. The ends were cut back, 3 bases at V and 9 bases at J, with 16 bases in the middle. Per the germline V gene, CDR1 is SGHTA and CDR2 is FQGNSA. This chain connects TRBV7-2 to TRBJ2-3; the D gene is possibly TRBD2 (7 bases). The sample consisted of PBMCs, mostly from graft donor cells, taken 360 days after TCRalphabeta/CD19-depleted stem cell transplant. The TCR originated in a male patient aged 10 to 17 who had a stem cell transplant for acute myeloid leukemia, so the T cells may come from the graft donor. CDR3 in amino acids: CASSLGQGRGTQYF. In DNA, the CDR3 is TGTGCCAGCAGCTTGGGTCAGGGGAGGGGGACGCAGTATTTT.